These T cell receptor beta chains were read from a single sample in a study of T cell responses to AZD1222 COVID-19 vaccine. Clones were sequenced by immunoSEQ multiplex PCR, and TCRdb holds only the in-frame ones, with some missing. The sample comprises some 140,000 clones, approximately 93% of which are singletons, and approximately 3.4% rests with the top ten. Material: peripheral blood, obtained on day 0 of AZD1222 vaccination. The receptors were gathered from an adult in good health. Each CDR3 is given with its conserved first and last residue. A D gene is named only where the DNA matches it firmly. Rows may omit the clone size; those that give it use once, few, many or a size class.

CDR3 protein: CASSQDGDEQYF
CDR3 DNA: TGTGCCAGCAGCCAAGATGGGGACGAGCAGTACTTC
clone size: -
V gene: TRBV4-2
D gene: -
J gene: TRBJ2-7

CDR3 protein: CASSLPGGSAHNEQFF
CDR3 DNA: TGTGCCAGCAGCCTTCCGGGCGGGAGCGCCCACAATGAGCAGTTCTTC
clone size: -
V gene: TRBV7-3
D gene: TRBD2
J gene: TRBJ2-1

CDR3 protein: CASSRSRVANTEAFF
CDR3 DNA: TGTGCCAGCAGCCGTTCTAGGGTTGCGAACACTGAAGCTTTCTTT
clone size: -
V gene: TRBV7-9
D gene: -
J gene: TRBJ1-1

CDR3 protein: CATSDPRGGKLFF
CDR3 DNA: TGTGCCACCAGTGACCCGCGTGGGGGAAAACTGTTTTTT
clone size: -
V gene: TRBV24-1
D gene: -
J gene: TRBJ1-4

CDR3 protein: CASSLDGNTIYF
CDR3 DNA: TGTGCCAGCAGCTTAGACGGAAACACCATATATTTT
clone size: -
V gene: TRBV7-9
D gene: -
J gene: TRBJ1-3

CDR3 protein: CASSLGTSGTSSYTF
CDR3 DNA: TGTGCCAGCAGTTTAGGGACATCCGGGACCTCAAGCTACACCTTC
clone size: -
V gene: TRBV27
D gene: -
J gene: TRBJ1-2

CDR3 protein: CASSLDQTSGRLWAKNIQYF
CDR3 DNA: TGCGCCAGCAGCCTGGACCAAACTAGCGGGAGATTGTGGGCCAAAAACATTCAGTACTTC
clone size: -
V gene: TRBV5-1
D gene: TRBD2
J gene: TRBJ2-4

CDR3 protein: CASARDATEAFF
CDR3 DNA: TGTGCCAGCGCCAGGGATGCCACTGAAGCTTTCTTT
clone size: -
V gene: TRBV2
D gene: -
J gene: TRBJ1-1

CDR3 protein: CASSPRLTGAGYTF
CDR3 DNA: TGTGCCAGCAGCCCCCGACTGACAGGGGCTGGCTACACCTTC
clone size: once
V gene: TRBV5-4
D gene: TRBD1
J gene: TRBJ1-2

CDR3 protein: CASSIDGPDGYTF
CDR3 DNA: TGTGCCAGCAGTATTGACGGGCCTGATGGCTACACCTTC
clone size: -
V gene: TRBV12-3/TRBV12-4
D gene: -
J gene: TRBJ1-2

CDR3 protein: CSVDLEAFF
CDR3 DNA: TGCAGCGTTGACCTTGAAGCTTTCTTT
clone size: -
V gene: TRBV29-1
D gene: -
J gene: TRBJ1-1

CDR3 protein: CATSDSRDRVWRAFF
CDR3 DNA: TGTGCCACCAGTGATTCCCGGGACAGGGTATGGCGCGCTTTCTTT
clone size: -
V gene: TRBV24-1
D gene: TRBD1
J gene: TRBJ1-1

CDR3 protein: CAWFRLQITEAFF
CDR3 DNA: TGTGCCTGGTTTCGACTGCAGATCACTGAAGCTTTCTTT
clone size: -
V gene: TRBV30
D gene: -
J gene: TRBJ1-1

CDR3 protein: CASSLAGQGGRRTEAFF
CDR3 DNA: TGTGCCAGCAGCTTAGCGGGCCAGGGAGGTAGAAGAACTGAAGCTTTCTTT
clone size: -
V gene: TRBV7-8
D gene: -
J gene: TRBJ1-1

CDR3 protein: CSVPGLAGGSLNEQFF
CDR3 DNA: TGCAGCGTCCCGGGACTAGCGGGAGGATCTCTCAATGAGCAGTTCTTC
clone size: -
V gene: TRBV29-1
D gene: TRBD2
J gene: TRBJ2-1

CDR3 protein: CASSYSGQIEAFF
CDR3 DNA: TGTGCCAGCAGTTACTCGGGGCAGATTGAAGCTTTCTTT
clone size: -
V gene: TRBV6-5
D gene: -
J gene: TRBJ1-1

CDR3 protein: CASSFVGRPNTGELFF
CDR3 DNA: TGTGCCAGTAGTTTTGTGGGCAGGCCGAACACCGGGGAGCTGTTTTTT
clone size: -
V gene: TRBV19
D gene: -
J gene: TRBJ2-2

CDR3 protein: CASSLTFSSGLYNEQFF
CDR3 DNA: TGTGCCAGCAGCTTAACTTTTTCTAGCGGCCTGTACAATGAGCAGTTCTTC
clone size: -
V gene: TRBV11-2
D gene: TRBD2
J gene: TRBJ2-1

CDR3 protein: CASSLASFNEQFF
CDR3 DNA: TGTGCCAGCAGCTTGGCTAGCTTCAATGAGCAGTTCTTC
clone size: -
V gene: TRBV5-4
D gene: -
J gene: TRBJ2-1

CDR3 protein: CASLTAAGAQPQHF
CDR3 DNA: TGTGCCAGCCTGACGGCAGCCGGGGCTCAGCCCCAGCATTTT
clone size: -
V gene: TRBV6-6
D gene: -
J gene: TRBJ1-5

CDR3 protein: CASSRDNGRTNEKLFF
CDR3 DNA: TGTGCCAGCAGCCGGGACAACGGAAGGACTAATGAAAAACTGTTTTTT
clone size: -
V gene: TRBV7-6
D gene: -
J gene: TRBJ1-4

CDR3 protein: CASSLNRNRESTDTQYF
CDR3 DNA: TGTGCCAGCAGCTTAAATCGGAACAGGGAGAGCACAGATACGCAGTATTTT
clone size: -
V gene: TRBV7-8
D gene: -
J gene: TRBJ2-3

CDR3 protein: CASRRSGGREQYF
CDR3 DNA: TGTGCCAGCAGAAGATCAGGGGGCCGCGAGCAGTACTTC
clone size: -
V gene: TRBV28
D gene: TRBD1
J gene: TRBJ2-7

CDR3 protein: CASSSSRQGWDQPQHF
CDR3 DNA: TGTGCCAGCAGCTCGTCCAGACAGGGCTGGGATCAGCCCCAGCATTTT
clone size: -
V gene: TRBV6-2/TRBV6-3
D gene: TRBD1
J gene: TRBJ1-5

CDR3 protein: CASSYGRYTEAFF
CDR3 DNA: TGTGCCAGCAGTTACGGGAGGTACACTGAAGCTTTCTTT
clone size: -
V gene: TRBV6-6
D gene: -
J gene: TRBJ1-1

CDR3 protein: CASSDLAGANEQFF
CDR3 DNA: TGTGCCAGCAGTGACCTAGCGGGAGCTAATGAGCAGTTCTTC
clone size: once
V gene: TRBV6-4
D gene: TRBD2
J gene: TRBJ2-1

CDR3 protein: CASAQNWDTASYEQYF
CDR3 DNA: TGTGCCAGCGCCCAGAATTGGGACACAGCAAGCTACGAGCAGTACTTC
clone size: once
V gene: TRBV27
D gene: -
J gene: TRBJ2-7

CDR3 protein: CASSSNVATYNEQFF
CDR3 DNA: TGTGCCAGCAGCTCAAATGTGGCTACTTACAATGAGCAGTTCTTC
clone size: -
V gene: TRBV7-9
D gene: -
J gene: TRBJ2-1

CDR3 protein: CASSPAPAGRASYNEQFF
CDR3 DNA: TGCGCCAGCAGCCCCGCCCCTGCGGGGAGAGCCTCCTACAATGAGCAGTTCTTC
clone size: -
V gene: TRBV4-3
D gene: -
J gene: TRBJ2-1

CDR3 protein: CASSQGQGRSEKLFF
CDR3 DNA: TGTGCCAGCAGCCAAGGGCAGGGTAGAAGCGAAAAACTGTTTTTT
clone size: -
V gene: TRBV3-1/TRBV3-2
D gene: -
J gene: TRBJ1-4

CDR3 protein: CASSLGRGENEKLFF
CDR3 DNA: TGTGCCAGCTCACTCGGACGGGGCGAAAATGAAAAACTGTTTTTT
clone size: -
V gene: TRBV18
D gene: -
J gene: TRBJ1-4

CDR3 protein: CASSQDRGRGGTYEQYF
CDR3 DNA: TGCGCCAGCAGCCAAGATCGAGGCCGAGGGGGGACCTACGAGCAGTACTTC
clone size: -
V gene: TRBV4-1
D gene: -
J gene: TRBJ2-7

CDR3 protein: CASSLGQPLGNTIYF
CDR3 DNA: TGTGCCAGCAGTTTAGGGCAGCCGTTGGGAAACACCATATATTTT
clone size: -
V gene: TRBV28
D gene: -
J gene: TRBJ1-3

CDR3 protein: CASSRTSGKRVGDTQYF
CDR3 DNA: TGTGCCAGCAGCCGGACTAGCGGGAAAAGGGTGGGTGATACGCAGTATTTT
clone size: -
V gene: TRBV7-2
D gene: TRBD2
J gene: TRBJ2-3

CDR3 protein: CAISATGTGLSPNYGYTF
CDR3 DNA: TGTGCCATCAGCGCTACCGGGACAGGCCTATCTCCTAACTATGGCTACACCTTC
clone size: -
V gene: TRBV10-3
D gene: TRBD1
J gene: TRBJ1-2

CDR3 protein: CASSLLGLAQRSYNEQFF
CDR3 DNA: TGTGCCAGCAGTTTACTGGGACTAGCGCAGCGCTCCTACAATGAGCAGTTCTTC
clone size: -
V gene: TRBV27
D gene: TRBD2
J gene: TRBJ2-1

CDR3 protein: CASSSPGLGGYTF
CDR3 DNA: TGTGCCAGCAGTTCACCGGGACTGGGAGGCTACACCTTC
clone size: -
V gene: TRBV28
D gene: -
J gene: TRBJ1-2

CDR3 protein: CASSFLGATEAFF
CDR3 DNA: TGTGCCAGCAGTTTCCTTGGGGCGACTGAAGCTTTCTTT
clone size: -
V gene: TRBV6-5
D gene: -
J gene: TRBJ1-1

CDR3 protein: CASSVGENNQPQHF
CDR3 DNA: TGTGCCAGCAGCGTAGGGGAAAACAATCAGCCCCAGCATTTT
clone size: -
V gene: TRBV9
D gene: -
J gene: TRBJ1-5

CDR3 protein: CASSLGASGLINEQFF
CDR3 DNA: TGTGCCAGCAGCTTAGGGGCTAGCGGGCTTATAAATGAGCAGTTCTTC
clone size: -
V gene: TRBV7-6
D gene: TRBD2
J gene: TRBJ2-1

CDR3 protein: CAWTGELRDTEAFF
CDR3 DNA: TGTGCCTGGACCGGAGAACTACGGGACACTGAAGCTTTCTTT
clone size: -
V gene: TRBV30
D gene: -
J gene: TRBJ1-1

CDR3 protein: CASSDSGTLHGNQPQHF
CDR3 DNA: TGTGCCAGCAGTGATAGCGGGACCCTGCACGGCAATCAGCCCCAGCATTTT
clone size: -
V gene: TRBV6-1
D gene: -
J gene: TRBJ1-5

CDR3 protein: CASSPGTGHEKLFF
CDR3 DNA: TGTGCCAGCTCCCCCGGGACAGGGCATGAAAAACTGTTTTTT
clone size: -
V gene: TRBV18
D gene: TRBD1
J gene: TRBJ1-4

CDR3 protein: CASSEARGRGANVLTF
CDR3 DNA: TGTGCCAGCAGTGAAGCACGGGGGCGTGGGGCCAACGTCCTGACTTTC
clone size: once
V gene: TRBV2
D gene: -
J gene: TRBJ2-6

CDR3 protein: CASSLWGGRPDTQYF
CDR3 DNA: TGTGCCAGCAGTTTATGGGGGGGGCGACCAGATACGCAGTATTTT
clone size: -
V gene: TRBV28
D gene: -
J gene: TRBJ2-3

CDR3 protein: CASSLDNDRPRDYGYTF
CDR3 DNA: TGCGCCAGCAGCTTGGACAATGACAGGCCCAGGGACTATGGCTACACCTTC
clone size: -
V gene: TRBV5-1
D gene: -
J gene: TRBJ1-2

CDR3 protein: CASSLEGNSYNEQFF
CDR3 DNA: TGCGCCAGCAGCTTGGAAGGGAACTCCTACAATGAGCAGTTCTTC
clone size: few
V gene: TRBV5-1
D gene: -
J gene: TRBJ2-1

CDR3 protein: CASSSGQGSSPLHF
CDR3 DNA: TGTGCCAGCAGCTCGGGACAGGGAAGTTCACCCCTCCACTTT
clone size: -
V gene: TRBV28
D gene: TRBD1
J gene: TRBJ1-6

CDR3 protein: CATSTDSGLAGVNNEQFF
CDR3 DNA: TGTGCCACCAGTACCGATTCAGGACTAGCGGGAGTCAATAATGAGCAGTTCTTC
clone size: -
V gene: TRBV24-1
D gene: TRBD2
J gene: TRBJ2-1

CDR3 protein: CASTRAGSYGYTF
CDR3 DNA: TGTGCCAGCACCCGGGCAGGGTCCTATGGCTACACCTTC
clone size: -
V gene: TRBV2
D gene: -
J gene: TRBJ1-2

CDR3 protein: CASSTNGLVKYF
CDR3 DNA: TGTGCCAGCAGTACCAATGGACTAGTTAAGTACTTC
clone size: -
V gene: TRBV28
D gene: TRBD2
J gene: TRBJ2-7

CDR3 protein: CASSILSHTEAFF
CDR3 DNA: TGTGCCAGTAGTATCCTTTCCCACACTGAAGCTTTCTTT
clone size: -
V gene: TRBV19
D gene: -
J gene: TRBJ1-1

CDR3 protein: CASSYNRNYGYTF
CDR3 DNA: TGTGCCAGCAGTTACAACAGAAACTATGGCTACACCTTC
clone size: -
V gene: TRBV6-5
D gene: -
J gene: TRBJ1-2

CDR3 protein: CASSQASSYNSPLHF
CDR3 DNA: TGTGCCAGCAGCCAAGCGAGCTCCTATAATTCACCCCTCCACTTT
clone size: -
V gene: TRBV4-2
D gene: -
J gene: TRBJ1-6

CDR3 protein: CASSQDQLYRYGYTF
CDR3 DNA: TGCGCCAGCAGCCAAGATCAACTTTATCGCTATGGCTACACCTTC
clone size: -
V gene: TRBV4-1
D gene: -
J gene: TRBJ1-2

CDR3 protein: CASSLRASGSEQYF
CDR3 DNA: TGCGCCAGCAGCTTACGGGCTAGCGGGAGTGAGCAGTACTTC
clone size: -
V gene: TRBV5-1
D gene: TRBD2
J gene: TRBJ2-7

CDR3 protein: CTSSPVGLLAGGPEETQYF
CDR3 DNA: TGCACCAGCAGCCCAGTCGGCCTCTTAGCGGGAGGGCCCGAAGAGACCCAGTACTTC
clone size: -
V gene: TRBV1
D gene: -
J gene: TRBJ2-5